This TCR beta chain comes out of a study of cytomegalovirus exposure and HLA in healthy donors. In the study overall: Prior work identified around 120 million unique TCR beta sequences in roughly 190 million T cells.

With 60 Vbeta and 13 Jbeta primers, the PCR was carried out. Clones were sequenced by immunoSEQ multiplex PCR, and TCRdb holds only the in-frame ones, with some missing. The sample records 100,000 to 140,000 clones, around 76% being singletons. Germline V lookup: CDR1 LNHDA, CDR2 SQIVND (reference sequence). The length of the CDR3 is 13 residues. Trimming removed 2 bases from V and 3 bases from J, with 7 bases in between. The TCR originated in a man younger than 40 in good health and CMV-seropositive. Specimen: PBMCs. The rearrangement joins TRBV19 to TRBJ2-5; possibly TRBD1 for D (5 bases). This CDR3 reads CASSISGKETQYF. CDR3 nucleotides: TGTGCCAGTAGTATATCAGGGAAAGAGACCCAGTACTTC. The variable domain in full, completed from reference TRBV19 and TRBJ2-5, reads DGGITQSPKYLFRKEGQNVTLSCEQNLNHDAMYWYRQDPGQGLRLIYYSQIVNDFQKGDIAEGYSVSREKKESFPLTVTSAQKNPTAFYLCASSISGKETQYFGPGTRLLVL.